This TCR beta chain was sequenced for a study of blood T cell repertoires in COVID-19. The count of this clone is one. For recovered donors of Cohort 3, there were two negative PCRs, clearance, or symptom resolution. The V gene lost 2 bases and the J gene lost 4 bases, with 4 bases spanning the gap. The CDR3 length is 12 residues. The germline V gene encodes CDR1 LGHDT and CDR2 YNNKEL (reference sequence). Original processing methods: It was from reference gene primer amplification that nucleated cell counts were estimated. Assay used: immunoSEQ multiplex PCR; TCRdb lists only in-frame clones, some missing. V and J calls and clone size are as listed in that table; D and trimming were resolved from the DNA. The data show about 300,000 clones, with 75% to 90% seen just once and 2% to 3% held by the top ten.

This clonotype was sampled from a woman between 50 and 59 years old who had recovered from COVID-19. The sample consisted of PBMCs or T cells enriched from blood (not recorded which). The rearrangement links TRBV3-1 (or the pseudogene TRBV3-2) to TRBJ2-3; no definite D call. The CDR3, as DNA: TGTGCCAGCAGCCAATCCGCAGATACGCAGTATTTT. Translating gives CASSQSADTQYF.